This T cell receptor (beta chain) was sequenced in a study of blood T cell repertoires in COVID-19. Study-level background: The study drew acute and convalescent COVID-19 samples from the United States, Italy and Spain. The cDNA or gDNA used as material had been derived from T cells, B-cell-depleted T cells, or PBMCs.

Per germline, CDR1 WNHNN and CDR2 SYGVQD (reference sequence). The CDR3 extends over 15 amino acids. V was clipped by 6 bases and J by 4 bases; unmatched bases: 11. Authors' analysis steps: Reference gene primer amplification yielded estimated nucleated cell counts. The assay was immunoSEQ multiplex PCR, and TCRdb's table has in-frame clones only and misses some. The D gene and trimming were derived from the DNA, and the V and J assignments and clone size from that table. The sample lists approximately 120,000 clones; about 82% were seen once. In this sample, this clone turned up once. The rearrangement uses TRBV10-1 and TRBJ1-1, with 7 bases lining up with TRBD1. The sample consisted of peripheral blood. This clonotype was obtained from a human donor in a cohort sampled during active COVID-19. The CDR3 coding sequence is TGCGCCAGCAGCCCACTTAAGGGGGCAGGCACTGAAGCTTTCTTT. This codes for CASSPLKGAGTEAFF.